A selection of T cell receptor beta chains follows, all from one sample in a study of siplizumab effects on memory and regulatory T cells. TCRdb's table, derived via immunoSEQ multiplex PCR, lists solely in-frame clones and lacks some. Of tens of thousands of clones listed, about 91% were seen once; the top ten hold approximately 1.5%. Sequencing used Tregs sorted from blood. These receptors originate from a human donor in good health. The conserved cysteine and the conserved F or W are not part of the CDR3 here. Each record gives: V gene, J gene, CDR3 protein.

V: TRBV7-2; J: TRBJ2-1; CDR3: ASSPPPAGGQNEQF
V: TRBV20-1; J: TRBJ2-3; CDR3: SARGLQTQY
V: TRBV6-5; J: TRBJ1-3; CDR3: ASSRDRDSGNTIY
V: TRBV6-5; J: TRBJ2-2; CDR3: ASSYRATTGELF
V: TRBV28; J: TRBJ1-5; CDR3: ASSYGQVNQPQH
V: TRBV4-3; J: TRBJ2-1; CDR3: ASSQDRTGGGNEQF
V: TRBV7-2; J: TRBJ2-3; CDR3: ASSFQLRSRGWRTDTQY
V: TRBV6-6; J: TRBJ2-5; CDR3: ASSSRVEETQY
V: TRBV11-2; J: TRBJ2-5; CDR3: ASSDRLAGIETQY
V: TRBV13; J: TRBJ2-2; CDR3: ASSQIGRLAAGELF
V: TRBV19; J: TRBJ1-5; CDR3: ASRGDSLNQPQH
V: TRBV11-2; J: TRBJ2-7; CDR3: ASSFISGVVYEQY
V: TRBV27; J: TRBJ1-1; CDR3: ASSSAQDWVEAF
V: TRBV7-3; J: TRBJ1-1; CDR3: ASRKTGRDTEAF
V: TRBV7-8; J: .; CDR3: ASSLDRGSAYEQY
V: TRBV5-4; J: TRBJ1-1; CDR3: ASSSWTANTEAF
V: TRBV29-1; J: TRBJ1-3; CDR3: SVDSITGNTIY
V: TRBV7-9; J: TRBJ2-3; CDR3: ASAASGGSDTQY
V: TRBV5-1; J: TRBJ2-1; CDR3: ASSWTTSGVAF
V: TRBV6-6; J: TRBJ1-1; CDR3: ASQGNTEAF
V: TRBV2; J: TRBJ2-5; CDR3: ASGRYGETQY
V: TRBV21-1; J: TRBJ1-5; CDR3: ASSKAQKEITGKFGQPQH
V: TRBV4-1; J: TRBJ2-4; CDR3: ASSQDRFRGLGNIQY
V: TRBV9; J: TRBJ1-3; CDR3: ASSPPGQGSGNTIY
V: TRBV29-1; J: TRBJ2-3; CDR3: SVRARGPSTDTQY
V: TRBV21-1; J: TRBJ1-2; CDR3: ASSKSGRVRYWYCYGYT
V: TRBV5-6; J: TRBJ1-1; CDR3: ASSLSREAF
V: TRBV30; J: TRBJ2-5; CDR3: AWSGTVETQY
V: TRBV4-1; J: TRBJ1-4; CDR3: ASSQDFPVPGVMVDEKLF
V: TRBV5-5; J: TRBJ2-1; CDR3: ASSLRLAGVARYNEQF
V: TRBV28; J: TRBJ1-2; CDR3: ATLQQGASGYT
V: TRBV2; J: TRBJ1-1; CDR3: ASSVVWVDTEAF
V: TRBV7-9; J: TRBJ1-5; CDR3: ASSLGGYSNQPQH
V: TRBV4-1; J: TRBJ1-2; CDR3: ASSQDFARRDYGYT
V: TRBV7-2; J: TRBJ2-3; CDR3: ASSFPPVNTQY
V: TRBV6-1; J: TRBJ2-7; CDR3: ASSLSTEYEQY
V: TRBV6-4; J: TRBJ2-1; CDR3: ASSHSGGLSEQF
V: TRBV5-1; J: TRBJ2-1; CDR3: ASSLGLAGDGGFYNEQF
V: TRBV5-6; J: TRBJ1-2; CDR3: ASIRLAYNYGYT
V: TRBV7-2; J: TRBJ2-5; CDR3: ASSTGTVGETQY
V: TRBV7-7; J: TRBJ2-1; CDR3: ASSLVGGNEQF
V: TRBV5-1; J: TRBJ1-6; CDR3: ASSLELVNSPLH
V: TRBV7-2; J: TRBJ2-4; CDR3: ASSGSGGLAKNIQY
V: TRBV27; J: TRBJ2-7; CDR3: ASSSERGLAGYEQY
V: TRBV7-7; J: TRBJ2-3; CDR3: ASSVSGVADTQY